Shown below are 21 T cell receptor beta chains from a single sample sequenced in a study of Graves' ophthalmopathy and Graves' hyperthyroidism (dated by TCRdb to 2016 to 2019). Sequencer: Illumina HiSeq 2000. For repertoire sequencing, TCR beta CDR3 regions were amplified from RNA transcripts. The first round was an RT-PCR using HTBI primers with the Qiagen OneStep RT-PCR kit, and this first round was followed by a second-round multiplex PCR, then size selection and purification. TCRdb's own reprocessing of the public reads used fastp at Q25 and MiXCR and kept productive beta chains. Identical CDR3 protein sequences are pooled into one entry, listed with their most common genes and DNA. For this sample there are more than 1,000,000 distinct CDR3 sequences; 35% to 45% appear just once. The ten biggest clones cover 11% of the sample. Source material: peripheral blood or thyroid tissue (not recorded which). The receptors were sampled from an adult man with Graves' hyperthyroidism.

This chain links TRBV20-1 with TRBJ2-5, with a tentative D call TRBD2 (6 bases). Trimming cost V 8 bases and J 5 bases, with 12 bases left between them. The CDR3 is 11 residues long. Germline assignment: CDR1 DFQATT and CDR2 SNEGSKA (reference sequence). This CDR3 is CSTEGWETQYF. The CDR3 nucleotides are TGCAGTACGGAGGGGTGGGAGACCCAGTACTTC.

At least ten counts were recorded for this clonotype. CDR3 DNA: TGTGCCAGCAGCTTAAACCCCGATCGGGAGCAGTACTTC. Amino acid sequence: CASSLNPDREQYF. V gene TRBV7-3 combines with J gene TRBJ2-7; no definite D call. V lost 1 base to trimming and J lost 7 bases, with 11 bases between them. There are 13 residues in the CDR3. Germline loops: CDR1 SGHTA, CDR2 FQGTGA.

Concerning this clonotype itself: A much more abundant neighbour one base away suggests this may be a read error. The chain combines TRBV7-2 with TRBJ1-4; D is perhaps TRBD1 (5 bases). CDR1 and CDR2 from the germline V gene are SGHTA and FQGNSA. The CDR3 extends over 15 amino acids. With 6 bases removed from V and 7 bases from J, the gap between germline ends came to 18 bases. In nucleotides, the CDR3 is TGTGCCAGCAGTATCCCGGGGGGACTTGGTGAAAAACTGTTTTTT. It encodes CASSIPGGLGEKLFF. The full variable domain, rest sourced from reference TRBV7-2 and TRBJ1-4, is GAGVSQSPSNKVTEKGKDVELRCDPISGHTALYWYRQSLGQGLEFLIYFQGNSAPDKSGLPSDRFSAERTGGSVSTLTIQRTQQEDSAVYLCASSIPGGLGEKLFFGSGTQLSVL.

This clonotype was seen a handful of times. The chain employs TRBV6-6 and TRBJ2-7, with 11 bases lining up with TRBD2. The CDR3 sequence is 16 residues long. V was clipped by 0 bases and J by 5 bases; unmatched bases: 6. Germline CDR1 reads MNHNY; CDR2 reads SVGAGI (reference sequence). In nucleotides, the CDR3 is TGTGCCAGCAGTTACTCGACTAGCGGGATCCTAGACGAGCAGTACTTC. It yields the protein CASSYSTSGILDEQYF.

V gene TRBV7-3 combines with J gene TRBJ1-1; D is uncertain. Germline lookup yields CDR1 SGHTA and CDR2 FQGTGA. Trimming left V 6 bases short and J 2 bases short, with 10 bases between. This CDR3 region has 13 residues. The DNA of the CDR3 is TGTGCCAGCAGTGGGAGATCTAACACTGAAGCTTTCTTT. It encodes CASSGRSNTEAFF.

This clonotype was counted many times. The chain couples TRBV5-6 to TRBJ1-5; D not resolved. The CDR3 has 14 residues. CDR1 is SGHDT, CDR2 YYEEEE, per germline. V lost 4 bases and J 4 bases, leaving 12 bases between the germline ends. The CDR3 coding sequence is TGTGCCAGCAGCACGACGACCGAGAATCAGCCCCAGCATTTT. This gives the protein CASSTTTENQPQHF. Full variable domain (missing parts from reference TRBV5-6 and TRBJ1-5): DAGVTQSPTHLIKTRGQQVTLRCSPKSGHDTVSWYQQALGQGPQFIFQYYEEEERQRGNFPDRFSGHQFPNYSSELNVNALLLGDSALYLCASSTTTENQPQHFGDGTRLSIL.

This clonotype has ten or more counts. The V call is TRBV10-3, the J call TRBJ2-5; 9 bases match TRBD1. Germline V lookup: CDR1 ENHRY, CDR2 SYGVKD. J gave up 5 bases and V 10 bases, and 8 bases lay outside the gene matches. The CDR3 loop spans 13 amino acids. CDR3 DNA sequence: TGTGCCACCAGGACAGGGGTGGGGGAGACCCAGTACTTC. Amino acid sequence: CATRTGVGETQYF.

This sequence joins TRBV20-1 and TRBJ1-1; 11 bases fit TRBD1. Trimming at V came to 5 bases and at J to 2 bases, leaving 13 bases not matched to a gene. Germline CDR1 and CDR2: DFQATT and SNEGSKA (reference sequence). The CDR3 has 17 amino acids. CDR3 amino acids: CSAGTGTGGSGNTEAFF. The DNA for the CDR3 is TGCAGTGCTGGTACCGGGACAGGGGGTTCTGGAAACACTGAAGCTTTCTTT.

In regard to this clonotype: A junction boundary mismatches the germline segment, possibly from a read error. The J gene is TRBJ2-7, the V gene TRBV7-2; 14 nucleotides match TRBD2. The CDR3 has 19 residues. Germline loops: CDR1 SGHTA, CDR2 FQGNSA. The DNA for the CDR3 is TGTGCCAGCAGCATAGCGGCCTTTGTCGGGACTAGCGGGAGCTACGAGCAGTACTTC. Translation gives CASSIAAFVGTSGSYEQYF.

This clonotype occurred many times. This sequence joins TRBV7-8 and TRBJ2-5; TRBD2 matches 7 bases. The CDR3 has 14 amino acids. J was trimmed by 5 bases and V by 5 bases; bases with no gene match: 8. The germline V gene has CDR1 SGHVS and CDR2 FQNEAQ. The DNA of the CDR3 is TGTGCCAGCAGCCCCCATATGGGGGGGGAGACCCAGTACTTC. It yields the protein CASSPHMGGETQYF. The complete variable domain, with remaining parts taken from reference TRBV7-8 and TRBJ2-5, reads GAGVSQSPRYKVAKRGQDVALRCDPISGHVSLFWYQQALGQGPEFLTYFQNEAQLDKSGLPSDRFFAERPEGSVSTLKIQRTQQEDSAVYLCASSPHMGGETQYFGPGTRLLVL.

Details on this clonotype: A much larger clone is a single base away; this may be a read error. This chain links TRBV7-6 with TRBJ2-2, with a weak D call TRBD2 (6 bases). The V end was cut by 5 bases, the J end by 7 bases, with 17 bases between. Germline values: CDR1 SGHVS, CDR2 FNYEAQ. This CDR3 is 15 amino acids long. This chain's CDR3 is CASSAPGGVGGELFF. The CDR3 DNA is TGTGCCAGCAGCGCCCCCGGCGGGGTTGGCGGGGAGCTGTTTTTT.

This clonotype was picked up many times. The chain links TRBV7-2 to TRBJ2-5, with D uncertain. The V end was cut by 0 bases, the J end by 5 bases, with 10 bases between. The CDR3 sequence is 14 residues long. Per the germline V gene, CDR1 is SGHTA and CDR2 is FQGNSA. The CDR3 DNA reads TGTGCCAGCAGCTTAGCTGTGGCCACGGAGACCCAGTACTTC. It codes for CASSLAVATETQYF.

The chain recombines TRBV6-9 with TRBJ1-1, with D unresolved. V gave up 7 bases and J gave up 6 bases, with 18 bases separating them. The CDR3 has 14 residues. Germline-derived CDR1 and CDR2 are MNHGY and SVAAGI. CDR3 amino acids: CASNLVGGNPEAFF. In DNA, the CDR3 is TGTGCCAGCAACTTAGTGGGAGGGAATCCTGAAGCTTTCTTT.

This clonotype was picked up many times. This sequence joins TRBV7-2 and TRBJ2-5, with D possibly matching TRBD1 (5 bases). Per the germline V gene, CDR1 is SGHTA and CDR2 is FQGNSA. This CDR3 is 16 amino acids long. V lost 4 bases and J 5 bases, leaving 20 bases between the germline ends. This chain's CDR3 is CASSSSLVQGRETQYF. Here the CDR3 DNA reads TGTGCCAGCAGCTCTTCCTTGGTCCAGGGAAGGGAGACCCAGTACTTC.

This chain connects TRBV12-3 or TRBV12-4 to TRBJ1-1, with unresolved D. This CDR3 has 15 amino acids. Trimming removed 7 bases at V and 1 base at J, with 16 bases between. The CDR3 DNA follows: TGTGCCAGCACTATCGTAGGTCTGCGGAACACTGAAGCTTTCTTT. Its protein is CASTIVGLRNTEAFF.

This clonotype has ten or more counts. The rearrangement links TRBV20-1 to TRBJ2-6; 12 bases line up with TRBD1. The ends lost 6 bases at V and 4 bases at J; junction bases unmatched: 10. CDR1 is DFQATT, CDR2 SNEGSKA, per germline (reference sequence). The CDR3 runs 17 residues. The CDR3 is CSALSRDRGRGANVLTF. For the CDR3, the DNA is TGCAGTGCCTTGTCGCGGGACAGGGGGCGCGGGGCCAACGTCCTGACTTTC.

Many counts were recorded for this clonotype. The rearrangement links TRBV14 to TRBJ1-4, with D unclear. Trimming left V 3 bases short and J 4 bases short, with 15 bases between. Germline values: CDR1 SGHDN, CDR2 FVKESK. CDR3 length: 16 residues. Here the CDR3 DNA reads TGTGCCAGCAGCCAGATGGACGGAGGCTATAATGAAAAACTGTTTTTT. It translates to CASSQMDGGYNEKLFF.

This clonotype was recorded many times. This chain joins TRBV7-8 and TRBJ2-5, with 8 bases matching TRBD1. Trimming at V came to 5 bases and at J to 10 bases, leaving 12 bases not matched to a gene. This CDR3 is built from 14 residues. Germline lookup yields CDR1 SGHVS and CDR2 FQNEAQ. The CDR3 region is CASSRGTGSRNQYF. The CDR3 nucleotides read TGTGCCAGCAGCAGGGGGACAGGCTCTCGAAACCAGTACTTC.

The table lists this clonotype with many counts. The CDR3 sequence: CASSERGTGTKNYGYTF. In nucleotides, the CDR3 is TGTGCCAGCAGTGAACGCGGGACAGGGACGAAGAACTATGGCTACACCTTC. This chain joins TRBV25-1 and TRBJ1-2, with 9 bases matching TRBD1. The V and J ends lost 2 bases and 2 bases, in that order; junction bases with no gene match: 9. Germline CDR1 and CDR2: MGHDK and SYGVNS. This CDR3 spans 17 amino acids.

The chain joins TRBV6-2 or TRBV6-3 to TRBJ1-2; the D is unclear. The CDR3 covers 15 residues. From germline, CDR1 is MNHEY and CDR2 SVGEGT. V lost 6 bases to trimming and J lost 3 bases, with 17 bases between them. DNA for the CDR3: TGTGCCAGCAGCCACCGCCGGGAAGGGTACTATGGCTACACCTTC. It specifies CASSHRREGYYGYTF.

The V call is TRBV5-1, the J call TRBJ2-5; unclear D gene. The CDR3 totals 13 residues. V dropped 2 bases and J dropped 4 bases, with 9 bases sitting between them. CDR1 SGHRS and CDR2 YFSETQ come from the germline V gene. CDR3 sequence (DNA): TGCGCCAGCAGCTTCTGGGGTGGAGAGACCCAGTACTTC. Its translation is CASSFWGGETQYF.